Shown below are 14 T cell receptor beta chains from a single sample sequenced in a study of blood T cell repertoires in COVID-19. TCRdb's copy holds only in-frame clones and misses some; the assay was immunoSEQ multiplex PCR. Among approximately 200,000 clones listed, roughly 81% were seen once. The sequenced sample consisted of peripheral blood. The source is a woman of 80 years or more with COVID-19, enrolled during active disease.

This clone has only one observation. This chain joins TRBV5-6 and TRBJ2-2; TRBD1 matches at 7 bases. Trimming cost V 0 bases and J 2 bases; bases outside gene matches: 4. This CDR3 spans 16 amino acids. The V gene's germline CDR1 is SGHDT and CDR2 YYEEEE. The CDR3 DNA is TGTGCCAGCAGCTTGGAGGACAGGAGAAACACCGGGGAGCTGTTTTTT. It specifies CASSLEDRRNTGELFF.

The V gene is TRBV5-5, the J gene TRBJ2-5; 11 bases match TRBD1. The CDR3 sequence is 16 residues long. Trimming took 4 bases from V and 4 from J; bases not matched to a gene: 9. Germline V gene lookup returns CDR1 SGHKS and CDR2 YYEKEE (reference sequence). The CDR3 is CASSTRDRGIGETQYF. The CDR3 DNA sequence: TGTGCCAGCAGCACACGGGACAGGGGGATCGGAGAGACCCAGTACTTC.

This clone was observed a handful of times. The chain combines TRBV28 with TRBJ2-5; D might be TRBD1 (5 bases). There are 13 residues in the CDR3. Trimming took off 11 bases at V and 3 bases at J, with 16 bases between the two ends. Germline values: CDR1 MDHEN, CDR2 SYDVKM. CDR3: CAAGQGNEETQYF. The CDR3, as DNA: TGTGCCGCCGGCCAGGGCAATGAAGAGACCCAGTACTTC.

The chain is built from TRBV6-5 and TRBJ2-2, with 7 bases aligning to TRBD1. This CDR3 contains 14 residues. V shed 5 bases, J shed 4 bases, and the junction held 4 bases outside the gene matches. Germline V CDR1 and CDR2: MNHEY, SVGAGI. The CDR3 nucleotides are TGTGCCAGCAGTATGTGGGACAGCACCGGGGAGCTGTTTTTT. Protein: CASSMWDSTGELFF.

V gene TRBV9 combines with J gene TRBJ1-3, with no clear D. CDR1 is SGDLS and CDR2 is YYNGEE in the germline V gene. Trimming pared 0 bases from V and 3 bases from J, leaving 7 bases between. There are 14 residues in the CDR3. The CDR3 nucleotides read TGTGCCAGCAGCGTAGATGAGGGTGGAAACACCATATATTTT. Translation: CASSVDEGGNTIYF. The entire variable domain, with the rest obtained from reference TRBV9 and TRBJ1-3, is as follows: DSGVTQTPKHLITATGQRVTLRCSPRSGDLSVYWYQQSLDQGLQFLIQYYNGEERAKGNILERFSAQQFPDLHSELNLSSLELGDSALYFCASSVDEGGNTIYFGEGSWLTVV.

This clone was seen a handful of times. The V call is TRBV7-2, the J call TRBJ2-2; a possible D gene is TRBD2 (6 bases). Germline CDR1 SGHTA, CDR2 FQGNSA. The V end was cut by 7 bases, the J end by 1 base, with 10 bases between. The CDR3 contains 14 residues. The CDR3: CASTGTLNTGELFF. CDR3 DNA: TGTGCCAGCACTGGGACTTTGAACACCGGGGAGCTGTTTTTT.

CDR3 sequence (DNA): TGTGCCAGCAGTGAAGGATCGGGGTTTGAGACCCAGTACTTC. Protein sequence: CASSEGSGFETQYF. The chain joins TRBV2 to TRBJ2-5; perhaps TRBD2 as D (5 bases). The CDR3 sequence is 14 residues long. The V end was cut by 1 base, the J end by 5 bases, with 11 bases between. The V gene's germline CDR1 is SNHLY and CDR2 FYNNEI.

This clone was detected once. The V and J genes are TRBV6-5 and TRBJ2-7, with a tentative D call TRBD2 (5 bases). V was pared by 6 bases and J by 4 bases, with 19 bases between. Germline CDR1 reads MNHEY; CDR2 reads SVGAGI. The CDR3 loop spans 15 amino acids. CDR3 nucleotide sequence: TGTGCCAGCAGACTATGGGAGCTGCGGTTTTACGAGCAGTACTTC. This sequence encodes CASRLWELRFYEQYF.

This chain uses TRBV30 with TRBJ2-2, with 8 bases aligning to TRBD1. The CDR3 runs 15 residues. Germline values: CDR1 GTSNPN, CDR2 SVGIG (reference sequence). V lost 6 bases to trimming and J lost 1 base; unmatched junction nucleotides: 7. CDR3 DNA: TGTGCCTGCAGACCAGGACAGGGGAACACCGGGGAGCTGTTTTTT. It specifies CACRPGQGNTGELFF.

The rearrangement uses TRBV7-9 and TRBJ2-5, with 7 bases aligning to TRBD2. The CDR3 spans 15 residues. The germline CDR1 and CDR2 sequences are SEHNR and FQNEAQ (reference sequence). The junction had 4 bases not matched to a gene; V was cut back by 1 base and J by 2 bases. The CDR3 nucleotides read TGTGCCAGCAGCTTAGTTCCAGCGGGACAAGAGACCCAGTACTTC. Protein product: CASSLVPAGQETQYF.

V is TRBV28 and J is TRBJ2-2, with D unresolved. Trimming stripped 6 bases from V and 9 bases from J, with 11 bases between. This CDR3 has 12 residues. CDR1 MDHEN and CDR2 SYDVKM come from the germline V gene. CDR3 loop: CASSSLLWELFF. The DNA for the CDR3 is TGTGCCAGCAGCTCACTTTTATGGGAGCTGTTTTTT.

This clone was seen a single time. V is TRBV7-9 and J is TRBJ2-2, with 14 bases aligning to TRBD2. Trimming at V came to 4 bases and at J to 3 bases, leaving 7 bases not matched to a gene. CDR1 is SEHNR and CDR2 is FQNEAQ in the germline V gene (reference sequence). CDR3 length: 18 residues. The CDR3: CASSSPGLAGADTGELFF. CDR3 bases: TGTGCCAGCAGCTCTCCGGGACTAGCGGGGGCGGACACCGGGGAGCTGTTTTTT.

This clone was seen a few times. The chain uses TRBV5-4 and TRBJ2-3; D unclear. Trimming left V 0 bases short and J 1 base short, with 6 bases between. CDR3 size: 14 residues. CDR1 is SGHNT and CDR2 is YYREEE in the germline V gene (reference sequence). The chain's CDR3 is CASSLVAGTDTQYF. CDR3 nucleotide sequence: TGTGCCAGCAGCTTGGTGGCGGGCACAGATACGCAGTATTTT.

In this sample, this clone turned up a few times. Here the CDR3 DNA reads TGCGCCAGCAGCCGAGGAGGACTAGCGGGCCTATCCTACAATGAGCAGTTCTTC. This encodes CASSRGGLAGLSYNEQFF. The chain combines TRBV4-1 with TRBJ2-1; 11 nucleotides align to TRBD2. CDR1 and CDR2 from the germline V gene are MGHRA and YSYEKL. V trimming: 4 bases; J trimming: 1 base; junction bases outside the gene matches: 9. The CDR3 covers 18 residues.